Listed here is a single TCR beta chain. Its antigen has not been determined. Base qualities are not provided; no much larger clone lies one nucleotide away. Its CDR3 holds 16 amino acids, cysteine through phenylalanine. CDR3 DNA only is kept here, 48 bases in frame from base 1. Trimming takes 0 bases from V and 0 bases from J, and the germline ends sit 9 bases apart. In the germline V gene (reference sequence), CDR1 corresponds to LNHNV and CDR2 to YYDKDF. Receptor amplification or capture employed 5' RACE. TCRdb lists the instrument as Illumina HiSeq 2000. TCRdb redid the processing of the public reads, applying fastp at Q25 and MiXCR, and retained in-frame beta chains. Entries are consolidated by CDR3 protein sequence, retaining the most common genes and DNA. The sample table records around 600 distinct CDR3 sequences; approximately 9.6% of these occur just once. The ten largest make up about 30% of the sample.

The sample belongs to a study (dated by TCRdb to about 2016). A note on the overall study: In people whose bodies naturally kept HIV infection under control, the researchers looked into where HIV persistence comes from.

The sequence was collected from a male donor with HIV. Specimen: total memory T cells from blood PBMCs. This specimen's cell subset or site label, interpreted: transitional memory CD4+ T cells. The rearranged chain carries TRBV15 and TRBJ1-5, with no confidently assigned D gene. The sequenced DNA: TGTGCCACCAGCAGAGAACACCCCAATAGCAATCAGCCCCAGCATTTT. This sequence encodes CATSREHPNSNQPQHF.